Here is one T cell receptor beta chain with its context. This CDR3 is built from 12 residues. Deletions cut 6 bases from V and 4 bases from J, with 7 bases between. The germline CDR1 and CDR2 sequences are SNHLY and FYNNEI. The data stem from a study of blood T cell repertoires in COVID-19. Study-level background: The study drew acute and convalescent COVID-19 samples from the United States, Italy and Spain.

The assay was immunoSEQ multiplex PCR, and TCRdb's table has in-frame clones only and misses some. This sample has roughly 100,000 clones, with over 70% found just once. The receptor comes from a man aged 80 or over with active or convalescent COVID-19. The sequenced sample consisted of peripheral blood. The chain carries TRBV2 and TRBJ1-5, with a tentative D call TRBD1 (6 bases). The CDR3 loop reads CASRDRNQPQHF. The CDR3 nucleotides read TGTGCCAGCAGGGACAGAAATCAGCCCCAGCATTTT.